This TCR beta chain stems from a study of blood T cell repertoires in COVID-19. Study details: Specimens from acute and convalescent COVID-19 originated in the United States, Italy and Spain. PBMCs, B-cell-depleted T cells, or T cells were the source of the cDNA or gDNA that made up the material.

The CDR3 has 13 residues. The V end was cut by 0 bases, the J end by 7 bases, with 8 bases between. Germline loops: CDR1 SGDLS, CDR2 YYNGEE. Per the authors' pipeline: By means of reference gene primer amplification, nucleated cell counts were estimated. Here immunoSEQ multiplex PCR was the method, and the copy in TCRdb shows in-frame clones only, minus some. V and J calls and clone size are those listed in that table; D and trimming were worked out from the DNA. The table shows approximately 360,000 clones, with 89% occurring only once. The source of this sequence is a man aged 35-49 years with acute or convalescent COVID-19. The genes are TRBV9 and TRBJ2-1; D possibly corresponds to TRBD2 (6 bases). Sequenced input: peripheral blood. CDR3 DNA: TGTGCCAGCAGCGTAGGGAGCGGGAATGAGCAGTTCTTC. Translated, it gives CASSVGSGNEQFF.